A single sample is the source of the 28 T cell receptor beta chains below, sequenced in a study of T cell clones after liver transplantation. Sequenced by immunoSEQ multiplex PCR; TCRdb stores in-frame clones only, minus some. In the table there are 2,000 to 2,500 clones, 20% to 25% of which are singletons. Proliferating CFSE-low MLR cells were sequenced to define alloreactive TCRbeta sequences. Their cognate antigens are unknown. Sequencing input: CD8+ T cells from cultured PBMCs. Receptor source: a human patient who received a liver transplant. Some T cells here may be from the graft donor.

Details on this clone: A much larger clone differs by one base, so this may be a read error. This CDR3 is also generated by other DNA sequences in the sample. V is TRBV15 and J is TRBJ1-2, with D perhaps matching TRBD1 (6 bases). V was trimmed by 1 base and J by 6 bases, leaving 15 bases between them. CDR3 length equals 15 residues. Per the germline V gene, CDR1 is LNHNV and CDR2 is YYDKDF (reference sequence). The CDR3 nucleotides read TGTGCCACCAGCAGAGCTCTTGGGGGGGGCCATGGCTACACCTTC. This encodes CATSRALGGGHGYTF.

This clone is deemed large. The CDR3: CSVEGDSTSYEQYF. CDR3 DNA sequence: TGCAGCGTTGAGGGGGACTCCACTTCCTACGAGCAGTACTTC. This sequence joins TRBV29-1 and TRBJ2-7; D perhaps matches TRBD2 (6 bases). Germline V gene sequence: CDR1 SQVTM, CDR2 ANQGSEA. The CDR3 covers 14 residues. V gave up 3 bases and J gave up 1 base, with 13 bases separating them.

V and J are TRBV28 and TRBJ2-7, with 7 nucleotides matching TRBD2. The V and J ends lost 6 bases and 4 bases, in that order; junction bases with no gene match: 15. The CDR3 is made up of 16 amino acids. Looked up from germline, CDR1 is MDHEN and CDR2 is SYDVKM. This CDR3 is CASSFFGGEGWYEQYF. CDR3 DNA sequence: TGTGCCAGCAGCTTCTTTGGGGGGGAGGGTTGGTACGAGCAGTACTTC.

To note about this clone: The DNA is omitted, as the CDR3 cannot be located on it reliably, and the CDR3 follows TCRdb's listing. The rearrangement uses TRBV4-3 and TRBJ1-1; the table's D call TRBD1 went unverified against the DNA. Germline V gives CDR1 LGHNA, CDR2 YSLEER. The CDR3 extends over 17 residues, inclusive of both ends. The chain's CDR3 is CASSQDFGQGANTGAFF.

This clone was seen a handful of times. The V and J genes are TRBV11-1 and TRBJ1-2, with a possible D match to TRBD1 (6 bases). The CDR3 totals 17 residues. The ends were cut back, 2 bases at V and 4 bases at J, with 20 bases in the middle. Germline CDR1 and CDR2: SGHAT and FQDESV (reference sequence). CDR3 DNA sequence: TGTGCCAGCAGCTTAACAGCGGGCGAGGGGGGACCCTATGGCTACACCTTC. Protein product: CASSLTAGEGGPYGYTF.

The chain uses TRBV19 and TRBJ1-1; 7 bases align to TRBD1. Germline trimming cut 3 bases from V and 5 bases from J; bases unmatched to any gene: 6. The CDR3 covers 14 residues. Germline CDR1 is LNHDA and CDR2 is SQIVND (reference sequence). The DNA for the CDR3 is TGTGCCAGTAGTATTGACAGGGTAGCAACTGAAGCTTTCTTT. Encoded protein: CASSIDRVATEAFF.

In this sample, this clone turned up a few times. This chain links TRBV4-3 with TRBJ2-1; 8 positions match TRBD2. Germline CDR1 reads LGHNA; CDR2 reads YSLEER. The CDR3 extends over 17 amino acids. The J segment lost 4 bases and the V segment lost 4 bases, leaving 12 bases of the junction unmatched. CDR3 DNA sequence: TGCGCCAGCAGCCCCCAACGGGGACTAGGCCCTTACAATGAGCAGTTCTTC. Protein: CASSPQRGLGPYNEQFF.

This clone is a singleton in its sample. The chain recombines TRBV5-6 with TRBJ1-2; 9 nucleotides match TRBD1. Germline trimming cut 0 bases from V and 5 bases from J; bases unmatched to any gene: 5. The germline CDR1 and CDR2 sequences are SGHDT and YYEEEE. The CDR3 is 15 amino acids. The DNA for the CDR3 is TGTGCCAGCAGCTTGGGGGGACAGGGATGGTATGGCTACACCTTC. Translated: CASSLGGQGWYGYTF.

In this sample, this clone turned up a few times. A much larger clone lies a single base off, so this may be a read error. The chain combines TRBV19 with TRBJ2-1; possible D gene TRBD2, 6 bases. V was shortened by 5 bases and J by 0 bases, with 17 bases between the two germline ends. Per germline, CDR1 LNHDA and CDR2 SQIVND (reference sequence). The CDR3 is 17 residues long. In DNA, the CDR3 is TGTGCCAGTAGTCCCGGCTCCGGGCGGGACTCCTACAATGAGCAGTTCTTC. It yields the protein CASSPGSGRDSYNEQFF. The complete variable domain, with remaining parts taken from reference TRBV19 and TRBJ2-1, reads DGGITQSPKYLFRKEGQNVTLSCEQNLNHDAMYWYRQDPGQGLRLIYYSQIVNDFQKGDIAEGYSVSREKKESFPLTVTSAQKNPTAFYLCASSPGSGRDSYNEQFFGPGTRLTVL.

This clone rates as large. Within the sample, other DNA sequences also encode this same CDR3. The chain recombines TRBV28 with TRBJ2-2; unclear D gene. From germline, CDR1 is MDHEN and CDR2 SYDVKM. The V gene lost 2 bases and the J gene lost 3 bases, with 13 bases spanning the gap. There are 16 residues in the CDR3. CDR3 in DNA: TGTGCCAGCAGTTTAGTAGAACAGTTTGACACCGGGGAGCTGTTTTTT. This encodes CASSLVEQFDTGELFF.

This clone was observed many times. This sequence joins TRBV28 and TRBJ1-2; possibly TRBD1 for D (5 bases). Germline assignment: CDR1 MDHEN and CDR2 SYDVKM. Between the trimmed V and J ends, which lost 6 bases and 8 bases, there was a span of 19 bases. The length of the CDR3 is 14 residues. The CDR3 here is CASRPRGGVGGYTF. Written as DNA, the CDR3 is TGTGCCAGCAGGCCCCGGGGAGGGGTGGGGGGCTACACCTTC.

The V call is TRBV28, the J call TRBJ2-4, with D perhaps TRBD2 (6 bases). With 5 bases removed from V and 6 bases from J, the gap between germline ends came to 29 bases. The length of the CDR3 is 19 residues. In germline, CDR1 is MDHEN, CDR2 SYDVKM. This CDR3 is CASSPRPWGGTAGRNIQYF. CDR3 coding DNA: TGTGCCAGCAGTCCTCGACCTTGGGGCGGGACCGCCGGGAGAAACATTCAGTACTTC.

This clone has a handful of counts. The chain uses TRBV5-1 and TRBJ2-5; TRBD1 matches at 11 bases. This CDR3 spans 16 amino acids. Germline assignment: CDR1 SGHRS and CDR2 YFSETQ. V gave up 6 bases and J gave up 7 bases; unmatched junction bases: 14. The CDR3 loop is CASTLARDRGRVTQYF. The CDR3 coding sequence is TGCGCCAGCACCCTAGCCCGGGACAGGGGGAGGGTGACCCAGTACTTC. The whole variable domain, filled in from reference TRBV5-1 and TRBJ2-5, reads KAGVTQTPRYLIKTRGQQVTLSCSPISGHRSVSWYQQTPGQGLQFLFEYFSETQRNKGNFPGRFSGRQFSNSRSEMNVSTLELGDSALYLCASTLARDRGRVTQYFGPGTRLLVL.

On this clone: A much larger clone is a single base away; this may be a read error. The rearrangement joins TRBV29-1 to TRBJ2-7; D is possibly TRBD2 (6 bases). The CDR3 length is 12 residues. Trimming removed 6 bases from V and 2 bases from J, with 11 bases in between. Germline-derived CDR1 and CDR2 are SQVTM and ANQGSEA. The CDR3 region is CSVIAEAYEQYF. In nucleotides, the CDR3 is TGCAGCGTGATAGCGGAGGCCTACGAGCAGTACTTC.

The chain joins TRBV5-1 to TRBJ1-6, with 10 bases that match TRBD1. The CDR3 runs to 14 residues. From germline, CDR1 is SGHRS and CDR2 YFSETQ. V lost 3 bases, J lost 7 bases, and 1 base stayed unmatched. CDR3 protein: CASSSGQGNSPLHF. DNA for the CDR3: TGCGCCAGCAGCTCGGGACAGGGGAATTCACCCCTCCACTTT.

This clone turned up a few times. The chain uses TRBV6-5 and TRBJ2-1; possible D gene TRBD2, 5 bases. The V gene's germline CDR1 is MNHEY and CDR2 SVGAGI. The CDR3 runs 14 residues. With 6 bases removed from V and 0 bases from J, the gap between germline ends came to 9 bases. This CDR3 reads CASSVGSSYNEQFF. The CDR3 region has the DNA TGTGCCAGCAGCGTGGGGAGCTCCTACAATGAGCAGTTCTTC.

The V and J genes are TRBV27 and TRBJ1-5, with TRBD1 matching 10 bases. The V gene end was trimmed by 4 bases and the J gene end by 7 bases; junction bases not matched to a gene: 4. In germline, CDR1 is MNHEY, CDR2 SMNVEV (reference sequence). The length of the CDR3 is 14 residues. The CDR3 here is CASSSGTGVQPQHF. The CDR3 coding sequence is TGTGCCAGCAGTTCCGGGACAGGGGTACAGCCCCAGCATTTT.

This clone was observed a single time. V is TRBV28 and J is TRBJ1-4; D gene unclear. The germline gives CDR1 MDHEN, CDR2 SYDVKM. Trimming took off 7 bases at V and 10 bases at J, with 13 bases between the two ends. CDR3 length: 12 amino acids. This CDR3 is CASTPLRGKLFF. CDR3 DNA: TGTGCCAGCACCCCCCTGAGAGGAAAACTGTTTTTT.

The chain links TRBV7-8 to TRBJ1-5; D gene unclear. Germline CDR1 is SGHVS and CDR2 is FQNEAQ. The CDR3 sequence is 15 residues long. The V end lost 6 bases, the J end lost 2 bases, and 14 bases lay between the germline ends. The CDR3 DNA sequence: TGTGCCAGCAGTCCCTCGGCGCGTGGCAATCAGCCCCAGCATTTT. Its translation: CASSPSARGNQPQHF. Full variable domain (remainder filled in from reference TRBV7-8 and TRBJ1-5): GAGVSQSPRYKVAKRGQDVALRCDPISGHVSLFWYQQALGQGPEFLTYFQNEAQLDKSGLPSDRFFAERPEGSVSTLKIQRTQQEDSAVYLCASSPSARGNQPQHFGDGTRLSIL.

The V and J genes are TRBV5-2 and TRBJ2-6. TRBV5-2 is a documented pseudogene. This CDR3 is 18 amino acids long. The CDR3 loop is CASNYGGESQSRANVLTF. DNA for the CDR3: TGTGCCAGCAACTATGGGGGAGAGTCACAAAGTCGGGCCAACGTCCTGACTTTC.

This clone is large by share. The rearrangement uses TRBV19 and TRBJ1-4; no clear D. There are 19 residues in the CDR3. V lost 6 bases and J lost 0, with 23 bases in between. CDR1 and CDR2 (germline): LNHDA, SQIVND (reference sequence). This CDR3 is CASSKYPLGHSPTNEKLFF. CDR3 bases: TGTGCCAGTAGCAAATATCCCCTCGGTCATAGCCCAACTAATGAAAAACTGTTTTTT.

The chain links TRBV6-6 to TRBJ1-2; a weak D match, TRBD1 (5 bases). CDR3 length: 14 amino acids. In germline, CDR1 is MNHNY, CDR2 SVGAGI (reference sequence). Trimming pared 6 bases from V and 4 bases from J, leaving 15 bases between. Here the CDR3 reads CASSDSGLRYGYTF. CDR3 DNA sequence: TGTGCCAGCAGCGATTCGGGACTCCGCTATGGCTACACCTTC.

This clone was observed a handful of times. A read error likely explains this, since a far larger clone differs by one base. The chain is built from TRBV2 and TRBJ1-5; D remains unclear. V was pared by 8 bases and J by 0 bases, with 11 bases between. Germline V gene sequence: CDR1 SNHLY, CDR2 FYNNEI. The CDR3 covers 14 residues. CDR3 loop: CASHDIYSNQPQHF. DNA of the CDR3: TGTGCCAGCCACGACATTTATAGCAATCAGCCCCAGCATTTT. The full variable domain, completed using reference TRBV2 and TRBJ1-5, is EPEVTQTPSHQVTQMGQEVILRCVPISNHLYFYWYRQILGQKVEFLVSFYNNEISEKSEIFDDQFSVERPDGSNFTLKIRSTKLEDSAMYFCASHDIYSNQPQHFGDGTRLSIL.

This clone was counted a few times. The chain is built from TRBV6-6 and TRBJ2-7; D remains unclear. V gave up 6 bases and J gave up 5 bases, with 14 bases separating them. The CDR3 covers 13 residues. The germline gives CDR1 MNHNY, CDR2 SVGAGI (reference sequence). CDR3 bases: TGTGCCAGCAGACTGTCAGGAGTCCACGAGCAGTACTTC. Translation gives CASRLSGVHEQYF.

This clone was picked up a small number of times. This is likely an artifact of a read error, given a far larger clone one base away. CDR3 DNA: TGCGCCAGCAGCCAAGTAGGGGCTGGCTACACCTTC. It codes for CASSQVGAGYTF. The chain combines TRBV4-1 with TRBJ1-2; D is perhaps TRBD1 (5 bases). V shed 1 base and J shed 7 bases, with 7 bases lying between them. This CDR3 is 12 amino acids long. Germline CDR1 reads MGHRA; CDR2 reads YSYEKL.

This clone occurred a few times. V is TRBV7-2 and J is TRBJ2-7, with a possible D match to TRBD2 (6 bases). This CDR3 is 15 amino acids long. Between the trimmed V and J ends, which lost 5 bases and 0 bases, there was a span of 14 bases. Germline values: CDR1 SGHTA, CDR2 FQGNSA. In DNA form, the CDR3 reads TGTGCCAGCAGCCCAGGACCCGGGAGCTCCTACGAGCAGTACTTC. Translation gives CASSPGPGSSYEQYF.

As to this clone: The germline gene is not matched at one end of the junction; a read error may be the cause. This chain joins TRBV7-7 and TRBJ1-3, with D tentatively TRBD1 (5 bases). Germline CDR1 and CDR2: SSHAT and FNYEAQ (reference sequence). The CDR3 extends over 16 amino acids. CDR3 DNA sequence: TGTGCTAGCAGCTTTGACAGTCTTAGCTCTGGAAACACCATATATTTT. It is translated as CASSFDSLSSGNTIYF. Looking up the rest from reference TRBV7-7 and TRBJ1-3 gives the full variable domain: GAGVSQSPRYKVTKRGQDVTLRCDPISSHATLYWYQQALGQGPEFLTYFNYEAQPDKSGLPSDRFSAERPEGSISTLTIQRTEQRDSAMYRCASSFDSLSSGNTIYFGEGSWLTVV.

The chain recombines TRBV30 with TRBJ2-5; the match to TRBD1 covers 8 bases. With the DNA end fitting TRBJ2-7 better, the J assignment may be wrong. Germline V gene lookup returns CDR1 GTSNPN and CDR2 SVGIG (reference sequence). The CDR3 is 14 amino acids. CDR3 residues: CAWDLGTGTYEQYF. The CDR3 region has the DNA TGTGCCTGGGACCTTGGGACAGGAACCTACGAGCAGTACTTC.